Presented here are 12 T cell receptor beta chains from one specimen sequenced in a study of blood T cells in healthy people across ages (dated by TCRdb to 2015 to 2017). Library construction relied on 5' RACE. The sample was run on an Illumina HiSeq 2500. A second PCR of about 6 to 12 cycles was performed with a sample-barcoded 5' primer and a J-beta primer mix. TCRdb cleaned the public reads at Q25 with fastp, built clones with MiXCR and kept in-frame beta chains. Each CDR3 protein gets just one entry, which takes the most common genes and DNA from the rows behind it. Present in this sample are about a million distinct CDR3 sequences, around 46% of which were seen just once. The ten largest clones add up to about an eighth of the sample. Material: blood. These receptors came from a man aged 25 to 45 in good health.

The chain combines TRBV20-1 with TRBJ1-6; no firm D call. V lost 0 bases and J lost 6, with 12 bases in between. Looked up from germline, CDR1 is DFQATT and CDR2 is SNEGSKA (reference sequence). The CDR3 is made up of 15 amino acids. CDR3 in amino acids: CSARDSGRFNSPLHF. As DNA, the CDR3 is TGCAGTGCTAGAGATAGTGGGAGGTTTAATTCACCCCTCCACTTT.

This rearrangement joins TRBV5-1 to TRBJ2-6, with D tentatively TRBD1 (5 bases). The CDR3 runs 18 residues. With 5 bases removed from V and 0 bases from J, the gap between germline ends came to 18 bases. In germline, CDR1 is SGHRS, CDR2 YFSETQ. Written as DNA, the CDR3 is TGCGCCAGCAGTTCCCCTGGAGACAGTGTCTCTGGGGCCAACGTCCTGACTTTC. Translated: CASSSPGDSVSGANVLTF.

The chain combines TRBV5-1 with TRBJ1-1; no firm D call. Germline lookup yields CDR1 SGHRS and CDR2 YFSETQ. This CDR3 spans 14 amino acids. V lost 0 bases and J 1 base, leaving 7 bases between the germline ends. The CDR3 DNA follows: TGCGCCAGCAGCTTGGCCGAGGGGAACACTGAAGCTTTCTTT. This encodes CASSLAEGNTEAFF.

This clonotype was seen at least ten times. V and J are TRBV10-3 and TRBJ2-1, with 11 bases matching TRBD1. The V gene end was trimmed by 11 bases and the J gene end by 7 bases; junction bases not matched to a gene: 10. The germline V gene encodes CDR1 ENHRY and CDR2 SYGVKD. The CDR3 extends over 14 amino acids. The CDR3 loop is CASTGTGGVNEQFF. CDR3 coding DNA: TGTGCCTCCACCGGGACAGGGGGAGTAAATGAGCAGTTCTTC.

The sample holds a few counts of this clonotype. This chain uses TRBV12-3 or TRBV12-4 with TRBJ2-1, with 8 bases lining up with TRBD2. The CDR3 has 16 amino acids. J was trimmed by 2 bases and V by 10 bases; bases with no gene match: 13. Here the CDR3 reads CATFPRAGAPYNEQFF. CDR3 bases: TGTGCCACCTTCCCCCGAGCGGGGGCCCCCTACAATGAGCAGTTCTTC.

The gene calls are TRBV2 and TRBJ2-5, with TRBD1 matching 9 bases. The DNA end is more similar to TRBJ2-7, so the J call may be wrong. The CDR3 covers 14 residues. Germline CDR1 is SNHLY and CDR2 is FYNNEI. The CDR3 loop is CASKVTGGPYEQYF. CDR3 sequence (DNA): TGTGCCAGCAAGGTGACAGGGGGACCCTACGAGCAGTACTTC.

The chain carries TRBV7-9 and TRBJ2-2, with TRBD2 identical over 9 bases. Unmatched junction bases numbered 5, after V lost 5 bases and J lost 1 base. Looked up from germline, CDR1 is SEHNR and CDR2 is FQNEAQ (reference sequence). The CDR3 runs to 16 residues. CDR3 in DNA: TGTGCCAGCAGCCGAAATAGCGGGGGGAACACCGGGGAGCTGTTTTTT. Translated, it gives CASSRNSGGNTGELFF.

This clonotype was found a few times. The J gene is TRBJ2-7, the V gene TRBV28; D not resolved. The germline CDR1 and CDR2 sequences are MDHEN and SYDVKM. This CDR3 spans 12 amino acids. The V end was cut by 4 bases, the J end by 2 bases, with 6 bases between. As DNA, the CDR3 is TGTGCCAGCAGTTCAGTCACCTACGAGCAGTACTTC. Translation: CASSSVTYEQYF.

The V call is TRBV5-4, the J call TRBJ2-1, with 9 bases that match TRBD1. After removal of 4 bases from V and 10 bases from J, the junction contained 12 bases not matched to a gene. Per germline, CDR1 SGHNT and CDR2 YYREEE (reference sequence). The CDR3 covers 15 residues. CDR3 nucleotide sequence: TGTGCCAGCAGCGGATTGTCGGGACAGGGAAGGGAGCAGTTCTTC. It encodes CASSGLSGQGREQFF.

This clonotype has only a few counts. V is TRBV20-1 and J is TRBJ2-1; 7 nucleotides agree with TRBD1. The junction had 1 base not matched to a gene; V was cut back by 0 bases and J by 2 bases. CDR3 length: 14 residues. CDR1 DFQATT and CDR2 SNEGSKA come from the germline V gene (reference sequence). DNA for the CDR3: TGCAGTGCTAGAGAAGGGGGCCCCTACAATGAGCAGTTCTTC. Protein sequence: CSAREGGPYNEQFF.

The table lists this clonotype with a count of one. The chain employs TRBV6-2 or TRBV6-3 and TRBJ1-6; D not resolved. Trimming removed 7 bases at V and 3 bases at J, with 16 bases between. CDR1 and CDR2 from the germline V gene are MNHEY and SVGEGT. This CDR3 has 16 residues. The DNA of the CDR3 is TGTGCCAGCAACTACGGGAGCAGAATCTATAATTCACCCCTCCACTTT. It codes for CASNYGSRIYNSPLHF.

This clonotype has just a few counts. The rearrangement joins TRBV7-2 to TRBJ2-7, with 8 bases lining up with TRBD1. Unmatched junction bases numbered 6, after V lost 0 bases and J lost 2 bases. The CDR3 extends over 16 amino acids. The germline gives CDR1 SGHTA, CDR2 FQGNSA. CDR3: CASSLAGQGATYEQYF. CDR3 sequence (DNA): TGTGCCAGCAGCTTAGCTGGTCAGGGGGCTACCTACGAGCAGTACTTC. Using reference TRBV7-2 and TRBJ2-7 for the parts outside the CDR3, the full variable domain is GAGVSQSPSNKVTEKGKDVELRCDPISGHTALYWYRQSLGQGLEFLIYFQGNSAPDKSGLPSDRFSAERTGGSVSTLTIQRTQQEDSAVYLCASSLAGQGATYEQYFGPGTRLTVT.